Sequencing of this TCR beta chain was carried out in a study of T cell responses to AZD1222 COVID-19 vaccine. Note on this clone: Its antigen is undetermined.

The table came from immunoSEQ multiplex PCR; TCRdb's copy has only in-frame clones and leaves some out. The sample lists some 150,000 clones, around 90% seen once, with around 5.5% in the top ten. CDR3 length: 18 residues. Study-level points and caveats: At study baseline, merely five or six AZD1222 recipients were seropositive. As reported, nearly half of all spike-specific TCRs target variant regions that are unmutated. Clonal diversity was possibly underestimated, and the donors were mostly white British, with more females.

The material was peripheral blood, obtained on day 0 of AZD1222 vaccination. This sequence joins TRBV21-1 and TRBJ2-2. TRBV21-1 is termed a pseudogene. This receptor was obtained from an adult in good health. The CDR3 DNA reads TGTGCCAGCATCTCTTCGGACACAAGGGAGCCGAACACCGGGGAGCTGTTTTTT. Translating gives CASISSDTREPNTGELFF.